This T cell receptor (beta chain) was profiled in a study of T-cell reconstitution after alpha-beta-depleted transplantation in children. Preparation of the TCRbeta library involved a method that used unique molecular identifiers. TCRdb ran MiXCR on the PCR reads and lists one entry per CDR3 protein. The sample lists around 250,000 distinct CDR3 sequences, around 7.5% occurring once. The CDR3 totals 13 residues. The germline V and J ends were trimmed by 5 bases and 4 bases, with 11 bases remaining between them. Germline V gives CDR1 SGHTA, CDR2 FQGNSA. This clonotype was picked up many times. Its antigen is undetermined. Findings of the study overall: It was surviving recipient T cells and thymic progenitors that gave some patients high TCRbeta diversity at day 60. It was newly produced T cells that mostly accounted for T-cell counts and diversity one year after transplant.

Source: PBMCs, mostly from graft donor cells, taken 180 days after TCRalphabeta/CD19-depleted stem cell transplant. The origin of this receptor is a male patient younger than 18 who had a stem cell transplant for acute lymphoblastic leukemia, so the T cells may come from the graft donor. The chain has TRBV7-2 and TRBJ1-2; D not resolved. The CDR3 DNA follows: TGTGCCAGCAGCCCCCGTATATTCTATGGCTACACCTTC. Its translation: CASSPRIFYGYTF.